Listed below are T cell receptor beta chains from one sample, sequenced in a study of CD8+ T cells in alopecia areata. The method was immunoSEQ multiplex PCR; TCRdb's version includes in-frame clones alone and lacks a portion of them. The sample contains tens of thousands of clones, approximately 70% of which appear only once. The input for sequencing was CD8+ T cells sorted from blood, taken around week 44, from a patient treated with tofacitinib. These TCRs come from a human donor with alopecia areata. Each CDR3 is given without its conserved first and last residue. The D gene is left open where the match is weak.

>TRBJ2-7|TRBV6-5|TRBD1
ASSYGQGAHEQY
>TRBJ1-1|TRBV10-3|.
AISESAAEAF
>TRBJ1-2|TRBV30|.
AWSADRPS
>TRBJ2-5|TRBV9|.
ASSALPGRPETQY
>TRBJ2-7|TRBV15|TRBD1
ATSKGTGGNYEQY
>TRBJ1-5|TRBV7-9|TRBD1
ASSSGTGNQPQH
>TRBJ1-1|TRBV18|.
ASSPRTEAF
>TRBJ2-6|TRBV6-5|TRBD1
ASRYRQGSGANVLT
>TRBJ1-6|TRBV30|.
AWQQRGSPLH
>TRBJ2-3|TRBV6-4|TRBD2
ASSKAGGIPDTQY
>TRBJ2-7|TRBV29-1|TRBD1
SATGQGPHEQY
>TRBJ1-1|TRBV27|TRBD1
ASSVTGANTEAF
>TRBJ2-7|TRBV4-1|TRBD2
ASSQEASGGLYEQY
>TRBJ1-1|TRBV29-1|.
SAGAGGAEAF
>TRBJ1-2|TRBV4-3|.
ASSQDPTGHYGYT
>TRBJ2-7|TRBV30|.
AWTYRSAGYEQY